This entry lists 6 T cell receptor beta chains sequenced from one sample in a study of shared clonotypes between healthy human individuals. Profiling relied on immunoSEQ multiplex PCR, and the TCRdb table lists in-frame clones only, not all of them. The sample carries 2 million or so clones, roughly 94% recorded once. Material: naive CD4+ T cells sorted from blood. This sample's subset: CD45RA+ positively selected. These TCRs come from a man between 18 and 35 years old in good health.

The V gene is TRBV10-2, the J gene TRBJ1-2; TRBD1 is a possible D gene (5 bases). Germline V gene sequence: CDR1 WSHSY, CDR2 SAAADI. The CDR3 totals 14 residues. Trimming pared 0 bases from V and 6 bases from J, leaving 11 bases between. The CDR3 DNA is TGCGCCAGCAGTGAGTCCGGGACCCACAATGGCTACACCTTC. Translating it yields CASSESGTHNGYTF.

This chain links TRBV11-2 with TRBJ2-3; the D gene is possibly TRBD2 (6 bases). V shed 0 bases and J shed 2 bases, with 15 bases lying between them. The CDR3 has 17 amino acids. Germline values: CDR1 SGHAT, CDR2 FQNNGV. The CDR3 here is CASSLERGLRDTDTQYF. For the CDR3, the DNA is TGTGCCAGCAGCTTAGAACGGGGACTTAGGGACACAGATACGCAGTATTTT.

The CDR3 bases are TGTGCCAGCAGCCTGGGGTTGCGGGCCCAAGAGACCCAGTACTTC. Residues: CASSLGLRAQETQYF. The gene calls are TRBV7-2 and TRBJ2-5; a weak D match, TRBD2 (5 bases). The CDR3 is 15 residues long. V lost 5 bases, J lost 1 base, and 14 bases lay in between. CDR1 is SGHTA, CDR2 FQGNSA, per germline.

The V call is TRBV18, the J call TRBJ2-2; a possible D gene is TRBD2 (5 bases). CDR1 KGHSH and CDR2 LQKENI come from the germline V gene. The CDR3 length is 17 residues. Trimming removed 3 bases at V and 8 bases at J, with 22 bases between. CDR3 sequence: CASSPLGPAARGGELFF. In DNA, the CDR3 is TGTGCCAGCTCACCCCTAGGGCCAGCGGCAAGAGGAGGGGAGCTGTTTTTT. The full variable domain, completed using reference TRBV18 and TRBJ2-2, is NAGVMQNPRHLVRRRGQEARLRCSPMKGHSHVYWYRQLPEEGLKFMVYLQKENIIDESGMPKERFSAEFPKEGPSILRIQQVVRGDSAAYFCASSPLGPAARGGELFFGEGSRLTVL.

For this clone: Other DNA sequences in the same sample also yield this CDR3. The chain combines TRBV10-3 with TRBJ1-6, with 7 bases identical to TRBD1. With V trimmed by 6 bases and J by 10 bases, 6 bases remained unmatched. The CDR3 runs 13 residues. Germline V CDR1 and CDR2: ENHRY, SYGVKD. CDR3 sequence reads: CAISQTGNSPLHF. CDR3 DNA: TGTGCCATCAGCCAGACAGGGAACTCACCCCTCCACTTT.

The chain has TRBV5-4 and TRBJ2-5; the D is unclear. The germline V and J ends were trimmed by 4 bases and 3 bases, with 16 bases remaining between them. The CDR3 totals 15 residues. Germline V gene lookup returns CDR1 SGHNT and CDR2 YYREEE (reference sequence). The CDR3 region is CASSDPGPRKETQYF. The CDR3 DNA reads TGTGCCAGCAGCGACCCGGGCCCACGAAAAGAGACCCAGTACTTC.